The sequence of this T cell receptor beta chain was determined in a study of technical replicates of blood from a few donors (dated by TCRdb to 2016 to 2017). Libraries were made using the immunoSEQ multiplex PCR assay. Sourced from immuneACCESS, this table was stored by TCRdb with only in-frame sequences that have V and J called. A share of the clones is absent; for the studies checked, an unresolved V gene accounts for under half, and the remainder has no known explanation. The sample data list about 61,000 clones, and approximately 97% of these were observed just once. The top ten hold approximately 0.21% of the sample. Reading from cysteine to phenylalanine, the CDR3 counts 15 amino acids. CDR3 DNA only is kept here, 45 bases in frame from base 1. CDR1 and CDR2 are read off the germline V gene (reference sequence) as LNHDA and SQIVND. Trimming costs V 3 bases and J 0 bases, and their ends lie 12 bases apart.

Details on this clone: The target of this receptor is not known. No much larger clone is present one base from it, and per-base qualities are unavailable.

The sequenced sample was T cells isolated from PBMCs. In this chain, TRBV19 is recombined with TRBJ2-7; tentative D gene TRBD1, with 5 bases matching. This sequence was found in a human donor in good health. The CDR3 protein: CASSIVLGPSYEQYF. The nucleotide sequence is given as TGTGCCAGTAGTATTGTCTTGGGGCCCTCCTACGAGCAGTACTTC.